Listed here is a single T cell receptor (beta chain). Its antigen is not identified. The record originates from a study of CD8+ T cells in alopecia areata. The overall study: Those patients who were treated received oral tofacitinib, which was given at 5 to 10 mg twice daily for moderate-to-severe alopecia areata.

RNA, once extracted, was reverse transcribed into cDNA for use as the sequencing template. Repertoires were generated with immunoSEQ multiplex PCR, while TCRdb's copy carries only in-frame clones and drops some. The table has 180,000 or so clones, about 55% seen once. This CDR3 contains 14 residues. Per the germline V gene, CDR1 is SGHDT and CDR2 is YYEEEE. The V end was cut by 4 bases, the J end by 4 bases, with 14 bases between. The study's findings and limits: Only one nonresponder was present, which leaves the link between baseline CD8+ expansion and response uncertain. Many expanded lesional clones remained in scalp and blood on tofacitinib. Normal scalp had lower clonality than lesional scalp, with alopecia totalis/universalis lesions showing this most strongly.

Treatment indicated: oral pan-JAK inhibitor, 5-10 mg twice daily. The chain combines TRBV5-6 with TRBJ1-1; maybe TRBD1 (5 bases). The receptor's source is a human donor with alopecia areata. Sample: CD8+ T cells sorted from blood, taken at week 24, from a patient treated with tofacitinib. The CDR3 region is CASSPGWRVTEAFF. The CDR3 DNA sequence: TGTGCCAGCAGCCCAGGGTGGAGGGTCACTGAAGCTTTCTTT.